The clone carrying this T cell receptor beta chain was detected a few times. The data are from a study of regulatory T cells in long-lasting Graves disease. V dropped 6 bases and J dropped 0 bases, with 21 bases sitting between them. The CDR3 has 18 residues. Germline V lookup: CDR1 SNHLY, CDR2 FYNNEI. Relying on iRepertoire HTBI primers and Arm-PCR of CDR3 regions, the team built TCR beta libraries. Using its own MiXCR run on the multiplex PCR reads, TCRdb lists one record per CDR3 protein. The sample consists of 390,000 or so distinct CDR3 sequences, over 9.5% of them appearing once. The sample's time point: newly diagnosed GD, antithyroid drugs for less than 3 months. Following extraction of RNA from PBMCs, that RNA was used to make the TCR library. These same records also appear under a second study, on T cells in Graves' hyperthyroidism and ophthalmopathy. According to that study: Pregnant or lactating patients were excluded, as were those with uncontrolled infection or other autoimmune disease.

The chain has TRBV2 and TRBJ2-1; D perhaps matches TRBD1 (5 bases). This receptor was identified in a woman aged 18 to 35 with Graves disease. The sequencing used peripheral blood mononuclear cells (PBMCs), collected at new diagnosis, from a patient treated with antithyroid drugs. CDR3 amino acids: CASRPWMAGHSSYNEQFF. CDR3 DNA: TGTGCCAGCAGACCATGGATGGCAGGACATAGCTCCTACAATGAGCAGTTCTTC.